This T cell receptor beta chain was profiled in a study of blood T cell repertoires in COVID-19. Study-wide context: The origin of the acute and convalescent COVID-19 samples was the United States, Italy and Spain.

Sequencing used immunoSEQ multiplex PCR; TCRdb keeps in-frame clones, though not all of them. The sample contains about 210,000 clones, almost 85% of which appear only once. V gave up 5 bases and J gave up 9 bases; unmatched junction bases: 9. From germline, CDR1 is SEHNR and CDR2 FQNEAQ (reference sequence). CDR3 length: 14 residues. This rearrangement joins TRBV7-9 to TRBJ2-1, with 8 bases lining up with TRBD1. Source material: peripheral blood. The TCR sequence derives from a woman between 40 and 55 years old with acute or convalescent COVID-19. Here the CDR3 DNA reads TGTGCCAGCAGCCACAGGGGGGACCTCAGTGAGCAGTTCTTC. Protein product: CASSHRGDLSEQFF.